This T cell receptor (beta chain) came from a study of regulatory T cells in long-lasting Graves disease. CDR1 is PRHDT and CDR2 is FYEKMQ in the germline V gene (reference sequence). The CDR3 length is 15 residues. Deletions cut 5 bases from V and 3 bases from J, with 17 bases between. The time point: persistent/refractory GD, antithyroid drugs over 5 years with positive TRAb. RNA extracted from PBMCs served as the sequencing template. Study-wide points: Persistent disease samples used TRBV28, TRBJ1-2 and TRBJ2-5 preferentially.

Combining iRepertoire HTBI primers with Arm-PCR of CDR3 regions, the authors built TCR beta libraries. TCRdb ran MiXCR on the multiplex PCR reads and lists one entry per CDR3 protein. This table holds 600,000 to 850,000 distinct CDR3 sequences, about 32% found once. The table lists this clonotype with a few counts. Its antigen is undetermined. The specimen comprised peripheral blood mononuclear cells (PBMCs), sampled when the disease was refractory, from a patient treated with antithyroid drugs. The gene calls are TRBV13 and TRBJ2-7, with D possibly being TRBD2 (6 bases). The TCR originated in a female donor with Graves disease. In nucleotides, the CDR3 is TGTGCCAGCAGCGCCCCCTCTAGCGTAATCTACGAGCAGTACTTC. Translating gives CASSAPSSVIYEQYF.